This T cell receptor (beta chain) stems from a study of somatic mutations in cytotoxic T cells in rheumatoid arthritis. This clone was recorded a few times. The CDR3 consists of 14 residues. The germline V and J ends were trimmed by 6 bases and 4 bases, with 16 bases remaining between them. CDR1 is MNHNS and CDR2 is SASEGT in the germline V gene. TCRdb keeps only in-frame clones here, not all; method: immunoSEQ multiplex PCR. The table has about 23,000 clones, roughly 80% seen once. Material: CD8+ T cells sorted from blood. V gene TRBV6-1 combines with J gene TRBJ2-7; D is undetermined. The sequence came from an adult with rheumatoid arthritis. The CDR3 protein is CASRDRSVSYEQYF. The CDR3 nucleotides are TGTGCCAGCAGGGACCGCTCAGTTTCATACGAGCAGTACTTC.